Below are 7 T cell receptor beta chains sequenced from a single sample in a study of blood T cell repertoires in COVID-19. Method: immunoSEQ multiplex PCR; TCRdb's copy keeps in-frame clones and lacks some. The data hold approximately 110,000 clones, with around 80% observed a single time. Sequenced sample: peripheral blood. All receptors derive from a human donor in a cohort sampled during active or convalescent COVID-19.

This clone has more than one count but fewer than ten. The chain combines TRBV4-1 with TRBJ1-5, with 10 bases fitting TRBD1. V was clipped by 1 base and J by 6 bases; unmatched bases: 9. The CDR3 extends over 17 amino acids. Germline V CDR1 and CDR2: MGHRA, YSYEKL. The CDR3 nucleotides are TGCGCCAGCAGCCAAGGGGGGTGGACAGGGGGAAGTCAGCCCCAGCATTTT. It yields the protein CASSQGGWTGGSQPQHF.

This clone showed up just once. This chain links TRBV5-1 with TRBJ1-1, with 8 positions matching TRBD1. The CDR3 runs 16 residues. V was clipped by 7 bases and J by 4 bases; unmatched bases: 15. CDR1 is SGHRS and CDR2 is YFSETQ in the germline V gene. The CDR3 nucleotides are TGCGCCAGCTCTATCCTCGGGACAGGAGGAGGCACTGAAGCTTTCTTT. It specifies CASSILGTGGGTEAFF. Full variable domain (outside the CDR3, taken from reference TRBV5-1 and TRBJ1-1): KAGVTQTPRYLIKTRGQQVTLSCSPISGHRSVSWYQQTPGQGLQFLFEYFSETQRNKGNFPGRFSGRQFSNSRSEMNVSTLELGDSALYLCASSILGTGGGTEAFFGQGTRLTVV.

CDR3 DNA sequence: TGCGCCAGCAGCCAAGGGACTAGCGGGAGAGAGACCCAGTACTTC. It codes for CASSQGTSGRETQYF. The rearrangement links TRBV4-1 to TRBJ2-5, with 13 bases fitting TRBD2. Germline CDR1 is MGHRA and CDR2 is YSYEKL. With V trimmed by 1 base and J by 4 bases, 0 bases remained unmatched. The CDR3 spans 15 residues.

This clone was picked up a small number of times. The V and J genes are TRBV20-1 and TRBJ1-4, with D perhaps TRBD1 (6 bases). V was cut by 3 bases and J by 8 bases, with 19 bases left in between. The germline gives CDR1 DFQATT, CDR2 SNEGSKA (reference sequence). CDR3 size: 15 residues. CDR3 DNA: TGCAGTGCTAGTTTTATTCAGGGGCTGGAGGAAAAACTGTTTTTT. Translation gives CSASFIQGLEEKLFF.

This chain's CDR3 is CASSSYRDRGTSNEKLFF. In nucleotides, the CDR3 is TGTGCCAGTAGTTCATACCGGGACAGGGGGACCTCTAATGAAAAACTGTTTTTT. V is TRBV19 and J is TRBJ1-4, with 11 nucleotides matching TRBD1. In germline, CDR1 is LNHDA, CDR2 SQIVND (reference sequence). V lost 5 bases to trimming and J lost 3 bases; unmatched junction nucleotides: 11. The CDR3 runs to 18 residues.

This clone was detected once. V and J are TRBV2 and TRBJ1-5; 10 bases are a match to TRBD1. The germline V gene has CDR1 SNHLY and CDR2 FYNNEI. The CDR3 length is 17 residues. Trimming at V came to 6 bases and at J to 3 bases, leaving 11 bases not matched to a gene. The CDR3 reads CASSPPGQGYPNQPQHF. The CDR3 DNA sequence: TGTGCCAGCAGCCCTCCGGGACAGGGGTACCCCAATCAGCCCCAGCATTTT. The full variable domain, with the rest looked up from reference TRBV2 and TRBJ1-5, is EPEVTQTPSHQVTQMGQEVILRCVPISNHLYFYWYRQILGQKVEFLVSFYNNEISEKSEIFDDQFSVERPDGSNFTLKIRSTKLEDSAMYFCASSPPGQGYPNQPQHFGDGTRLSIL.

V is TRBV25-1 and J is TRBJ2-1; 8 nucleotides agree with TRBD2. With V trimmed by 6 bases and J by 5 bases, 6 bases remained unmatched. Germline values: CDR1 MGHDK, CDR2 SYGVNS. The CDR3 covers 14 residues. CDR3 residues: CASRLAGSHNEQFF. In DNA form, the CDR3 reads TGTGCCAGCAGGTTAGCGGGGAGCCACAATGAGCAGTTCTTC.